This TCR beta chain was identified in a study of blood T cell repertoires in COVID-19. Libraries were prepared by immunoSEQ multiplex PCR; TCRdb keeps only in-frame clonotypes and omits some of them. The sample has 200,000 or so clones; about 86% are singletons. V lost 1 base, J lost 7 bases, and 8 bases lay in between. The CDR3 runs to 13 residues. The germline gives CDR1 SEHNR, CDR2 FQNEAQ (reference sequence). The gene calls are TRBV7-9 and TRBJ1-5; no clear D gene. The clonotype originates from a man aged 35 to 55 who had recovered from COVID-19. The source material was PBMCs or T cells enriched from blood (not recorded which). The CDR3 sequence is CASSLGVGQPQHF. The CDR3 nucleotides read TGTGCCAGCAGCTTAGGAGTCGGGCAGCCCCAGCATTTT.